This passage covers 16 T cell receptor beta chains from one sample sequenced in a study of blood T cell repertoires in COVID-19. Only in-frame clones appear in the TCRdb table, and some are missing; sequencing was by immunoSEQ multiplex PCR. The sample lists 150,000 to 200,000 clones; roughly three quarters were seen once. Sequenced: peripheral blood. These receptors were collected from a woman aged 80 or older with COVID-19, enrolled during active disease.

V is TRBV28 and J is TRBJ1-2, with 8 nucleotides matching TRBD1. V lost 3 bases, J lost 4 bases, and 25 bases stayed unmatched. The germline gives CDR1 MDHEN, CDR2 SYDVKM. The CDR3 contains 21 residues. CDR3 protein: CASSFPSGTGTLNLARYGYTF. As DNA, the CDR3 is TGTGCCAGCAGTTTCCCCTCCGGGACAGGCACATTAAACTTAGCTCGCTATGGCTACACCTTC.

The chain has TRBV11-3 and TRBJ2-5; 10 bases agree with TRBD2. The CDR3 spans 15 residues. V shed 5 bases and J 5 bases; nucleotides not matched to a gene: 8. CDR1 and CDR2 from the germline V gene are SGHNT and YENEEA. CDR3 in DNA: TGTGCCAGCAGCCTAAGCGGGAGGGCCGGGGAGACCCAGTACTTC. This encodes CASSLSGRAGETQYF. Full variable domain (rest looked up from reference TRBV11-3 and TRBJ2-5): EAGVVQSPRYKIIEKKQPVAFWCNPISGHNTLYWYLQNLGQGPELLIRYENEEAVDDSQLPKDRFSAERLKGVDSTLKIQPAELGDSAVYLCASSLSGRAGETQYFGPGTRLLVL.

The chain is built from TRBV12-2 and TRBJ2-1; the table's D gene call, TRBD1, was not cross checked with the DNA. TRBV12-2 is described as a pseudogene. The CDR3 is made up of 20 amino acids. CDR3 loop: CASRFRLWGLGLSSYNEQFF. Here the CDR3 DNA reads TGTGCAAGTCGCTTCCGCCTTTGGGGGCTCGGCTTAAGCTCCTACAATGAGCAGTTCTTC.

The rearrangement joins TRBV30 to TRBJ1-4; D is unclear. This CDR3 has 15 residues. V gave up 0 bases and J gave up 2 bases, with 10 bases separating them. Germline CDR1 GTSNPN, CDR2 SVGIG (reference sequence). CDR3 nucleotide sequence: TGTGCCTGGAGTGTTTTGATCGGGACTAATGAAAAACTGTTTTTT. This gives the protein CAWSVLIGTNEKLFF.

The chain employs TRBV4-3 and TRBJ1-6, with 7 bases matching TRBD1. The germline V gene encodes CDR1 LGHNA and CDR2 YSLEER. The CDR3 is 16 residues long. The J segment lost 5 bases and the V segment lost 4 bases, leaving 8 bases of the junction unmatched. The CDR3 DNA sequence: TGCGCCAGCAGCCTACGTTTGGGGACAGATAATTCACCCCTCCACTTT. It encodes CASSLRLGTDNSPLHF.

CDR3 nucleotides: TGTGCCAGCAGTACGCCTAGCGATTTGGGGGGGGACTACAATGAGCAGTTCTTC. It encodes CASSTPSDLGGDYNEQFF. The chain couples TRBV27 to TRBJ2-1; the match to TRBD2 covers 7 bases. V was pared by 5 bases and J by 3 bases, with 16 bases of the junction left unmatched. The CDR3 runs to 18 residues. Germline-derived CDR1 and CDR2 are MNHEY and SMNVEV (reference sequence).

V gene TRBV7-2 combines with J gene TRBJ2-7; 7 positions match TRBD1. The V segment lost 5 bases and the J segment 0 bases; nucleotides outside the gene matches: 4. The CDR3 runs to 14 residues. The germline V gene encodes CDR1 SGHTA and CDR2 FQGNSA. The CDR3 spells CASSRGQLSYEQYF. Here the CDR3 DNA reads TGTGCCAGCAGCCGGGGACAGCTCTCCTACGAGCAGTACTTC.

The rearrangement links TRBV18 to TRBJ2-2, with TRBD2 matching 8 bases. Germline values: CDR1 KGHSH, CDR2 LQKENI. The CDR3 contains 17 residues. Trimming cost V 5 bases and J 6 bases; bases outside gene matches: 14. The CDR3 sequence: CASSSFAGGSNAGELFF. The CDR3, as DNA: TGTGCCAGCTCATCGTTCGCGGGAGGCTCCAACGCCGGGGAGCTGTTTTTT.

The V gene is TRBV4-3, the J gene TRBJ2-5; 7 positions agree with TRBD1. The CDR3 is 15 amino acids. CDR1 and CDR2 from the germline V gene are LGHNA and YSLEER. The J segment lost 3 bases and the V segment lost 2 bases, leaving 6 bases of the junction unmatched. The CDR3 loop is CASSQRWDSEETQYF. CDR3 coding DNA: TGCGCCAGCAGCCAACGTTGGGACAGCGAAGAGACCCAGTACTTC.

The chain is built from TRBV7-2 and TRBJ2-3; maybe TRBD2 (6 bases). Germline V gives CDR1 SGHTA, CDR2 FQGNSA. The CDR3 runs to 12 residues. The germline V and J ends were trimmed by 1 base and 10 bases, with 9 bases remaining between them. The CDR3 DNA is TGTGCCAGCAGCTTAGTCCCTAGCGCGCAGTATTTT. It is translated as CASSLVPSAQYF.

The chain recombines TRBV19 with TRBJ2-2; D not certain. There are 15 residues in the CDR3. The V and J ends lost 1 base and 1 base respectively, with 7 bases between them. Germline-derived CDR1 and CDR2 are LNHDA and SQIVND (reference sequence). In DNA, the CDR3 is TGTGCCAGTAGTATAGGGCGAGGGAACACCGGGGAGCTGTTTTTT. It codes for CASSIGRGNTGELFF.

The chain uses TRBV18 and TRBJ2-2; D may be TRBD2 (6 bases). Trimming shortened V by 5 bases and J by 4 bases, and 8 bases separated the two germline ends. CDR3 length: 13 amino acids. Per germline, CDR1 KGHSH and CDR2 LQKENI. For the CDR3, the DNA is TGTGCCAGCTCAACCGGGGGCACCGGGGAGCTGTTTTTT. Encoded protein: CASSTGGTGELFF.

The chain employs TRBV7-9 and TRBJ2-7; 11 positions agree with TRBD2. Looked up from germline, CDR1 is SEHNR and CDR2 is FQNEAQ (reference sequence). V lost 5 bases, J lost 2 bases, and 5 bases stayed unmatched. CDR3 length: 15 residues. The CDR3 here is CASSKVTSGAYEQYF. CDR3 coding DNA: TGTGCCAGCAGCAAAGTGACTAGCGGGGCCTACGAGCAGTACTTC.

V gene TRBV19 combines with J gene TRBJ2-4; perhaps TRBD2 as D (5 bases). Germline assignment: CDR1 LNHDA and CDR2 SQIVND (reference sequence). The CDR3 contains 13 residues. V was shortened by 7 bases and J by 5 bases, with 12 bases between the two germline ends. CDR3 coding DNA: TGTGCCAGTACGCCCGCCGGGGAAAACATTCAGTACTTC. This sequence encodes CASTPAGENIQYF.

The genes are TRBV28 and TRBJ2-7; 7 positions match TRBD2. Germline V gives CDR1 MDHEN, CDR2 SYDVKM. J lost 4 bases, V lost 7 bases, and 16 bases had no gene match. The CDR3 has 16 amino acids. This CDR3 is CASTSRTWGGRYEQYF. In nucleotides, the CDR3 is TGTGCCAGCACCTCCCGAACCTGGGGGGGGAGGTACGAGCAGTACTTC. Looking up the rest from reference TRBV28 and TRBJ2-7 gives the full variable domain: DVKVTQSSRYLVKRTGEKVFLECVQDMDHENMFWYRQDPGLGLRLIYFSYDVKMKEKGDIPEGYSVSREKKERFSLILESASTNQTSMYLCASTSRTWGGRYEQYFGPGTRLTVT.

This clone was observed many times. CDR3 in DNA: TGTGCCAGCAGCTTAGGCCCGGGCGAGCAGTACTTC. It translates to CASSLGPGEQYF. V and J are TRBV7-9 and TRBJ2-7; D gene ambiguous. Germline values: CDR1 SEHNR, CDR2 FQNEAQ (reference sequence). The CDR3 is made up of 12 amino acids. Trimming cost V 1 base and J 6 bases, with 7 bases left between them.